This T cell receptor beta chain was sequenced for a study of regulatory T cells in long-lasting Graves disease. This clonotype was detected many times. With iRepertoire HTBI primers and Arm-PCR of CDR3 regions, TCR beta libraries were built. TCRdb re-derived calls from the multiplex PCR reads in MiXCR, one entry per CDR3 protein. The sample has about 540,000 distinct CDR3 sequences; approximately 15% are singletons. Time point: newly diagnosed GD, antithyroid drugs for less than 3 months. PBMCs provided the RNA from which the TCR library was made. The sample also formed part of further work on T cells in Graves' hyperthyroidism and ophthalmopathy.

This TCR came from a man aged 25 to 40 with Graves disease. The sequencing here drew on peripheral blood mononuclear cells (PBMCs), taken at new diagnosis, from a patient treated with antithyroid drugs.

The CDR3 sequence: CASRSGHLQETQYF. The CDR3 nucleotides are TGTGCCAGCAGATCGGGACACCTCCAAGAGACCCAGTACTTC. V usage is TRBV2 and J usage is TRBJ2-5; tentatively, D is TRBD1 (6 bases). CDR1 is SNHLY and CDR2 is FYNNEI in the germline V gene. This CDR3 is 14 amino acids long. V shed 6 bases and J shed 1 base, with 12 bases lying between them.